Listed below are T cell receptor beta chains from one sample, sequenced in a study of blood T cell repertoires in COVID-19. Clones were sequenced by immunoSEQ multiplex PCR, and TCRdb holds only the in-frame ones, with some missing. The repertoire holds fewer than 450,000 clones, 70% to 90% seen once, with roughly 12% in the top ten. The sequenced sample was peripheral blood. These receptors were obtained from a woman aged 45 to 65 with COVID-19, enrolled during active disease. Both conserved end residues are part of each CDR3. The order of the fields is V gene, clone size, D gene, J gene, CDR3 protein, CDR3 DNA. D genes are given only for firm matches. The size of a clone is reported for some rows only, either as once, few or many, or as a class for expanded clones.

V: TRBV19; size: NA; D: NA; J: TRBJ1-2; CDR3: CASSRDGSREDGYTF; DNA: TGTGCCAGTAGTCGGGACGGTTCCAGGGAGGATGGCTACACCTTC
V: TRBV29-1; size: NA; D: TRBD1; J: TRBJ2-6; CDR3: CSVDQGVGANVLTF; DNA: TGCAGCGTTGATCAGGGGGTCGGGGCCAACGTCCTGACTTTC
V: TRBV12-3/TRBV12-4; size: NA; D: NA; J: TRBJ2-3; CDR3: CASSNTGDTQYF; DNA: TGTGCCAGCAGTAACACAGGAGATACGCAGTATTTT
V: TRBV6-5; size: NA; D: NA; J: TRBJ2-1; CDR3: CATLDSSYNEQFF; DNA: TGTGCCACCTTGGACAGCTCCTACAATGAGCAGTTCTTC
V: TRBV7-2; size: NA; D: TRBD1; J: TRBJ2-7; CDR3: CASSLTGGGEQYF; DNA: TGTGCCAGCAGCTTAACAGGGGGCGGCGAGCAGTACTTC
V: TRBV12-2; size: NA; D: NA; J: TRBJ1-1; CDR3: CASRLAESGTEAFF; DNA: TGTGCAAGTCGCTTAGCGGAGTCGGGCACTGAAGCTTTCTTT
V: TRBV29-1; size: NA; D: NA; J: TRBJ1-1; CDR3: CSVGQPNTEAFF; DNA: TGCAGCGTCGGACAGCCGAACACTGAAGCTTTCTTT
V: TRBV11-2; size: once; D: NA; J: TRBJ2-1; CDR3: CASSLGGTPYNEQFF; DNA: TGTGCCAGCAGCTTAGGGGGGACTCCCTACAATGAGCAGTTCTTC
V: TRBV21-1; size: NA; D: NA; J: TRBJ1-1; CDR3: CASSKGELGQGNTEAFF; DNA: TGTGCCAGCAGCAAGGGGGAACTTGGACAGGGGAACACTGAAGCTTTCTTT
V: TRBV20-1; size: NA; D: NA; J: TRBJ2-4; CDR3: CSASTSFSGIQYF; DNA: TGCAGTGCTAGTACTAGCTTCTCGGGCATTCAGTACTTC
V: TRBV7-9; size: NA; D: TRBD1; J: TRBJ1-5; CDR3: CASSSQGAGQPQHF; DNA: TGTGCCAGCAGCTCACAGGGGGCCGGGCAGCCCCAGCATTTT